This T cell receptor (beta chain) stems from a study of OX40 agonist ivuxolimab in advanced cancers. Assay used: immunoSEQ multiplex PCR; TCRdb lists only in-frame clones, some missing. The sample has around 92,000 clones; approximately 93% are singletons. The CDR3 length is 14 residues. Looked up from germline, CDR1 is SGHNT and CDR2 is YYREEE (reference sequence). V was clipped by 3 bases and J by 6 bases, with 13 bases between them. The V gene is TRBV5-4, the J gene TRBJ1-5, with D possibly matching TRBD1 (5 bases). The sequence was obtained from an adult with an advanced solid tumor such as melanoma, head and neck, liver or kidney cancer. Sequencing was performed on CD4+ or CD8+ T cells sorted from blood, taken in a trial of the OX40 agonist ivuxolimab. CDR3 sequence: CASSSYLGGQPQHF. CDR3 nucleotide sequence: TGTGCCAGCAGCTCCTACCTGGGGGGTCAGCCCCAGCATTTT.